This TCR beta chain was observed in a study of blood T cells in healthy people across ages (dated by TCRdb to the mid-2010s). A note on the overall study: In model experiments, roughly one uniquely barcoded TCR beta cDNA molecule per two T cells was captured by template switching. Two additional independent replicas of 1 million unique cDNA reads from the same blood draw were analyzed for two donors (one aged 18 to 30 and one aged 80 or older). Donors were grouped into four age groups: young (average approximately 15 years), middle-aged (over 35), aged (62) and long-lived (over 80). The study measured age-related changes in TCR beta repertoire diversity using deep sequencing normalized with unique cDNA molecular identifiers. To avoid experimental bias, donors of different ages were distributed randomly across sequencing lanes.

This clonotype occurred a few times. Its antigen specificity is not known. Within one base of it there is no much larger clone, and no base qualities were kept. The CDR3 starts with the cysteine, ends with the phenylalanine, and has 14 residues. Only the CDR3 part of the read is kept: 42 bases, read in frame from the first base. V is shortened by 1 base, J by 4 bases, and the region joining them spans 9 bases. The germline V gene encodes CDR1 SGHDT and CDR2 YYEEEE. The investigation overall reported the following: Estimates of total diversity from one million sequenced T cells were regarded as lower bounds and underestimates. Because donor CMV infection status was unknown, age-related changes in expanded clonotypes were potentially confounded. The long-lived group showed more naive CD4+ T cells, fewer expanded clones and increased TCR diversity than the aged group, suggesting age selection. As age increased, observed TCR beta diversity per million T cells dropped in a roughly linear way, and a significant reduction was already evident by age 40. A strong correlation was found between observed TCR beta diversity and the percentage of naive T cells measured by flow cytometry. Since profiling was done on bulk unsorted PBMCs, naive and antigen-experienced compartments could not be conclusively compared.

The library was generated by 5' RACE. Sequencing instrument: Illumina HiSeq 2500. A second PCR of about 7 to 12 cycles was performed with a sample-barcoded 5' primer and a J-beta primer mix. A template-switch 5' adaptor carrying 12 random nucleotides introduced a unique molecular identifier onto each TCR beta cDNA molecule. Each sample yielded at least 2.5 million CDR3-containing paired-end reads. All of the RNA was converted into first-strand cDNA using the Mint cDNA synthesis kit, with a TRBC-specific oligonucleotide serving as the primer. Following uracil-DNA glycosylase treatment, a first 18-cycle PCR with universal primers M1SS and BC2_uni_R was performed on all cDNA. The source study handled its data this way. Normalization of each sample was performed by random selection of 1 million high-quality reads, each carrying a distinct molecular identifier. Reads sharing molecular identifiers were discarded rather than binned into consensus sequences. CDR3 identification, clonotype clustering and error correction used MiTCR with a Q25 quality threshold and the strictest error-elimination algorithm. Lower-bound total TCR beta diversity was estimated with a nonparametric unseen species model using Euler transformation. TCRdb trimmed public reads at Q25 via fastp, called clones via MiXCR and kept in-frame beta chains. For every CDR3 protein sequence, its rows merge into one entry that carries the most common genes and DNA. These V and J calls rely on TCRdb rather than the paper's analysis. This sample has about 780,000 distinct CDR3 sequences in its table, and around 62% of those were observed once. The ten largest clonotypes hold 28% of the sample.

Systemically healthy Caucasian individuals from Russia, 35 to 40 in total and aged roughly 6 to 100 years, were included as donors. Each donor gave about 10 milliliters of peripheral blood, drawn into EDTA-treated Vacutainer tubes. Ficoll-Paque density-gradient centrifugation was used to isolate PBMCs, with at least 7 million per sample. Total RNA was extracted from PBMCs with Trizol reagent, with at least 5 micrograms obtained per sample. For every donor, flow cytometry on a PBMC aliquot measured the percentage of naive CD45RAhigh/CD27high T cells. The clonotype comes from a man aged 25 to 45 in good health. Sequencing input: blood. The rearranged chain carries TRBV5-6 and TRBJ2-1; the D gene assignment is ambiguous. The base sequence is TGTGCCAGCAGCTTGCTTACCGAGTACAATGAGCAGTTCTTC. Translated, this is CASSLLTEYNEQFF.